Shown below are 24 T cell receptor beta chains from a single sample sequenced in a study of beta chain features in type 1 diabetes. Expressed TCRB transcripts were sequenced, since all the RNA that had been isolated was reverse transcribed. Assay: immunoSEQ multiplex PCR; the TCRdb copy retains only in-frame clones and omits some. The sample carries about 180,000 clones, about 13% recorded once. The sample taken for sequencing was central memory CD4+ T cells from blood. The receptors stem from a woman aged 18 to 35 in good health.

There are many counts of this clone. V gene TRBV7-9 combines with J gene TRBJ2-1; 10 bases align to TRBD2. With 5 bases clipped from V and 5 bases from J, the junction kept 6 bases outside the gene matches. Germline CDR1 SEHNR, CDR2 FQNEAQ (reference sequence). The CDR3 has 15 residues. CDR3 protein: CASSLSGRTNNEQFF. The CDR3 DNA reads as TGTGCCAGCAGCCTTAGCGGGAGGACCAACAATGAGCAGTTCTTC.

The chain is built from TRBV27 and TRBJ2-7; 8 nucleotides match TRBD1. Germline V gene lookup returns CDR1 MNHEY and CDR2 SMNVEV (reference sequence). The V segment lost 8 bases and the J segment 2 bases; nucleotides outside the gene matches: 8. This CDR3 contains 14 residues. In DNA form, the CDR3 reads TGTGCCAGCGGATCCTCAGGGGGCCCCTACGAGCAGTACTTC. It specifies CASGSSGGPYEQYF.

The V and J genes are TRBV28 and TRBJ2-7; 7 bases are a match to TRBD1. V dropped 8 bases and J dropped 1; count of bases not matched to a gene: 5. Looked up from germline, CDR1 is MDHEN and CDR2 is SYDVKM. The CDR3 covers 13 residues. The CDR3 is CASLGGNSYEQYF. The CDR3, as DNA: TGTGCCAGCCTAGGGGGCAATTCCTACGAGCAGTACTTC.

The gene calls are TRBV5-4 and TRBJ2-7, with TRBD2 identical over 12 bases. The CDR3 covers 14 residues. V was clipped by 3 bases and J by 5 bases; unmatched bases: 3. The germline CDR1 and CDR2 sequences are SGHNT and YYREEE (reference sequence). The CDR3 loop is CASSYRTSGDEQYF. DNA of the CDR3: TGTGCCAGCAGCTACCGGACTAGCGGGGACGAGCAGTACTTC.

DNA for the CDR3: TGTGCCAGCAGTGAGAGGGACAACTACGAGCAGTACTTC. Residues: CASSERDNYEQYF. The chain couples TRBV6-6 to TRBJ2-7; the D gene is possibly TRBD1 (6 bases). V lost 5 bases and J 3 bases, leaving 11 bases between the germline ends. CDR3 length: 13 amino acids. CDR1 MNHNY and CDR2 SVGAGI come from the germline V gene (reference sequence).

This rearrangement joins TRBV18 to TRBJ2-7; maybe TRBD1 (5 bases). The germline V gene encodes CDR1 KGHSH and CDR2 LQKENI. The V gene lost 2 bases and the J gene lost 1 base, with 9 bases spanning the gap. The CDR3 length is 14 residues. The CDR3 bases are TGTGCCAGCTCACCAGCTCAGGGTTCCTACGAGCAGTACTTC. It is translated as CASSPAQGSYEQYF.

In its sample, this clone was seen a few times. This sequence joins TRBV5-4 and TRBJ2-5, with 11 bases fitting TRBD2. Germline CDR1 and CDR2: SGHNT and YYREEE (reference sequence). With 4 bases clipped from V and 5 bases from J, the junction kept 13 bases outside the gene matches. This CDR3 comprises 17 residues. For the CDR3, the DNA is TGTGCCAGCAGCCCGGGGGGGCTAGCGGGAGGCGGTGAGACCCAGTACTTC. Protein product: CASSPGGLAGGGETQYF.

The chain is built from TRBV11-3 and TRBJ2-1, with a possible D match to TRBD2 (7 bases). Trimming pared 6 bases from V and 9 bases from J, leaving 15 bases between. From germline, CDR1 is SGHNT and CDR2 YENEEA. The CDR3 length is 13 residues. The CDR3 DNA reads TGTGCCAGCAGTAGGGGGGGACGGGGTGAGCAGTTCTTC. Protein: CASSRGGRGEQFF.

To note about this clone: A junction end diverges from the germline sequence, so it may reflect a read error. This chain uses TRBV7-9 with TRBJ1-1; no definite D call. The CDR3 is 14 amino acids. Germline values: CDR1 SEHNR, CDR2 FQNEAQ (reference sequence). The CDR3: CASSLAGRNTEAFF. CDR3 DNA: TGTGCCAGCAGCCTAGCGGGCAGGAATACTGAAGCTTTCTTT.

This chain links TRBV14 with TRBJ2-5; possible D gene TRBD2, 5 bases. V was shortened by 2 bases and J by 4 bases, with 17 bases between the two germline ends. There are 16 residues in the CDR3. Germline lookup yields CDR1 SGHDN and CDR2 FVKESK. As DNA, the CDR3 is TGTGCCAGCAGCCAATGGACGGGAAGGTCAGGAGAGACCCAGTACTTC. It specifies CASSQWTGRSGETQYF.

This clone turned up a few times. This rearrangement joins TRBV5-5 to TRBJ2-7; 8 bases are shared with TRBD2. Germline V CDR1 and CDR2: SGHKS, YYEKEE (reference sequence). This CDR3 has 16 residues. J was trimmed by 6 bases and V by 0 bases; bases with no gene match: 11. The CDR3 here is CASSLGSGRVSPEQYF. The CDR3, as DNA: TGTGCCAGCAGCTTGGGGAGCGGGAGAGTATCCCCCGAGCAGTACTTC. The full variable domain, rest sourced from reference TRBV5-5 and TRBJ2-7, is DAGVTQSPTHLIKTRGQQVTLRCSPISGHKSVSWYQQVLGQGPQFIFQYYEKEERGRGNFPDRFSARQFPNYSSELNVNALLLGDSALYLCASSLGSGRVSPEQYFGPGTRLTVT.

A note on this clone: Other DNA sequences of this sample code for an identical CDR3. V is TRBV7-2 and J is TRBJ2-2, with 9 bases identical to TRBD1. CDR1 is SGHTA and CDR2 is FQGNSA in the germline V gene. The CDR3 is 15 amino acids. The junction had 0 bases not matched to a gene; V was cut back by 3 bases and J by 1 base. The CDR3 spells CASSLGQGNTGELFF. CDR3 DNA: TGTGCCAGCAGCTTGGGACAGGGGAACACCGGGGAGCTGTTTTTT.

The J gene is TRBJ1-3, the V gene TRBV2; 8 bases are a match to TRBD1. The V and J ends lost 6 bases and 4 bases, in that order; junction bases with no gene match: 8. This CDR3 is 15 amino acids long. Germline values: CDR1 SNHLY, CDR2 FYNNEI. This CDR3 is CASSQPGQAGNTIYF. DNA of the CDR3: TGTGCCAGCAGCCAACCGGGACAGGCGGGAAACACCATATATTTT.

This clone has more than one count but fewer than ten. The chain employs TRBV10-3 and TRBJ1-2, with 9 bases lining up with TRBD1. Germline loops: CDR1 ENHRY, CDR2 SYGVKD. The junction had 6 bases not matched to a gene; V was cut back by 4 bases and J by 6 bases. The CDR3 totals 14 residues. CDR3 residues: CAISAQTGGHGYTF. The CDR3 DNA sequence: TGTGCCATCAGTGCACAGACAGGGGGTCATGGCTACACCTTC.

The CDR3 reads CASSEATGTGQPQHF. DNA of the CDR3: TGTGCCAGCAGTGAAGCGACAGGGACGGGTCAGCCCCAGCATTTT. The genes are TRBV6-1 and TRBJ1-5, with 7 bases that match TRBD1. Germline CDR1 and CDR2: MNHNS and SASEGT. The V gene end was trimmed by 0 bases and the J gene end by 6 bases; junction bases not matched to a gene: 5. CDR3 size: 15 residues.

This clone was detected a few times. The chain joins TRBV30 to TRBJ2-3; weak D call: TRBD1 (6 bases). Germline values: CDR1 GTSNPN, CDR2 SVGIG (reference sequence). Trimming left V 5 bases short and J 2 bases short, with 8 bases between. The CDR3 spans 12 residues. This chain's CDR3 is CAWGQYTDTQYF. The DNA for the CDR3 is TGTGCCTGGGGACAGTACACAGATACGCAGTATTTT.

This clone has a handful of counts. CDR3 DNA sequence: TGCGCCAGCAGCCAAGACCGTTTGATCGGGGGGGCCAAAAACATTCAGTACTTC. It specifies CASSQDRLIGGAKNIQYF. The chain joins TRBV4-3 to TRBJ2-4; 7 nucleotides line up with TRBD2. This CDR3 region has 18 residues. Looked up from germline, CDR1 is LGHNA and CDR2 is YSLEER. V was clipped by 0 bases and J by 1 base; unmatched bases: 9.

V gene TRBV13 combines with J gene TRBJ2-3, with 10 bases that match TRBD2. The CDR3 is 17 residues long. J was trimmed by 2 bases and V by 0 bases; bases with no gene match: 5. Germline V gene lookup returns CDR1 PRHDT and CDR2 FYEKMQ (reference sequence). The CDR3 nucleotides are TGTGCCAGCAGCTTAGGCCAACTAGCGGGGTTCACAGATACGCAGTATTTT. Its translation: CASSLGQLAGFTDTQYF.

This chain links TRBV11-2 with TRBJ2-7; D is unclear. The length of the CDR3 is 13 residues. Trimming cost V 5 bases and J 6 bases, with 14 bases left between them. Germline CDR1 is SGHAT and CDR2 is FQNNGV. CDR3 sequence reads: CASSLPIVFEQYF. Here the CDR3 DNA reads TGTGCCAGCAGCCTTCCCATAGTGTTCGAGCAGTACTTC.

This clone was observed a few times. The chain recombines TRBV30 with TRBJ2-3; possibly TRBD1 for D (5 bases). The V gene's germline CDR1 is GTSNPN and CDR2 SVGIG (reference sequence). CDR3 length: 16 residues. The V end lost 6 bases, the J end lost 4 bases, and 23 bases lay between the germline ends. CDR3 bases: TGTGCCTGTGCCGCCGGTACTGGGGCCCTCGCAGATACGCAGTATTTT. Translation: CACAAGTGALADTQYF.

The rearrangement links TRBV2 to TRBJ1-5, with D perhaps matching TRBD1 (5 bases). CDR3 size: 12 residues. Between the trimmed V and J ends, which lost 8 bases and 3 bases, there was a span of 8 bases. Germline CDR1 SNHLY, CDR2 FYNNEI. The CDR3 sequence: CASGGNNQPQHF. CDR3 sequence (DNA): TGTGCCAGCGGGGGGAACAATCAGCCCCAGCATTTT.

The chain combines TRBV28 with TRBJ2-7; 7 bases match TRBD2. V was pared by 6 bases and J by 2 bases, with 7 bases of the junction left unmatched. Germline CDR1 and CDR2: MDHEN and SYDVKM. The CDR3 is made up of 14 amino acids. Written as DNA, the CDR3 is TGTGCCAGCAGACTGGGGGGAGGGACCTACGAGCAGTACTTC. This sequence encodes CASRLGGGTYEQYF.

The chain couples TRBV29-1 to TRBJ1-2, with TRBD1 matching over 8 bases. This CDR3 is built from 13 residues. V lost 3 bases to trimming and J lost 4 bases; unmatched junction nucleotides: 4. CDR1 SQVTM and CDR2 ANQGSEA come from the germline V gene. CDR3: CSVEDRVSYGYTF. CDR3 sequence (DNA): TGCAGCGTTGAGGACAGGGTCTCCTATGGCTACACCTTC.

The J gene is TRBJ2-1, the V gene TRBV28; D possibly corresponds to TRBD1 (6 bases). Trimming left V 8 bases short and J 0 bases short, with 11 bases between. CDR1 is MDHEN and CDR2 is SYDVKM in the germline V gene. The CDR3 covers 14 residues. The CDR3 DNA reads TGTGCCAGCGACAGGTCCAGCTCCTACAATGAGCAGTTCTTC. Its translation: CASDRSSSYNEQFF.